The entry that follows covers one TCR beta chain sequence. The data derive from a study of cytomegalovirus exposure and HLA in healthy donors. PCR was performed using 60 Vbeta and 13 Jbeta primers. Sequenced by immunoSEQ multiplex PCR; TCRdb stores in-frame clones only, minus some. The sample lists 43,000 or so clones, roughly 60% occurring once. Trimming took 4 bases from V and 0 from J; bases not matched to a gene: 7. Germline CDR1 reads SGHRS; CDR2 reads YFSETQ. The CDR3 has 15 amino acids. V is TRBV5-1 and J is TRBJ2-7, with 7 bases aligning to TRBD1. The TCR comes from a human donor in good health. The sequenced sample consisted of PBMCs. CDR3 residues: CASSAGQASSYEQYF. As DNA, the CDR3 is TGCGCCAGCAGCGCCGGACAGGCAAGCTCCTACGAGCAGTACTTC.